These 9 T cell receptor beta chains were sequenced from one sample in a study of blood T cell repertoires in COVID-19. Sequenced by immunoSEQ multiplex PCR; TCRdb stores in-frame clones only, minus some. Counted here are roughly 300,000 clones, approximately 86% occurring once; the ten biggest clones make up 3.5% to 4.5%. The sample consisted of PBMCs or T cells enriched from blood (not recorded which). The receptors come from a middle-aged woman with acute COVID-19.

This sequence joins TRBV19 and TRBJ1-2; 10 bases agree with TRBD1. CDR1 and CDR2 (germline): LNHDA, SQIVND (reference sequence). Trimming cost V 5 bases and J 2 bases; bases outside gene matches: 11. The CDR3 sequence is 17 residues long. In DNA, the CDR3 is TGTGCCAGTAGTGCACGGGACAGGGGATATGGGAACTATGGCTACACCTTC. This encodes CASSARDRGYGNYGYTF. Variable domain in full (rest from reference TRBV19 and TRBJ1-2): DGGITQSPKYLFRKEGQNVTLSCEQNLNHDAMYWYRQDPGQGLRLIYYSQIVNDFQKGDIAEGYSVSREKKESFPLTVTSAQKNPTAFYLCASSARDRGYGNYGYTFGSGTRLTVV.

This sequence joins TRBV7-2 and TRBJ2-3; D possibly corresponds to TRBD1 (5 bases). This CDR3 is built from 15 residues. Germline assignment: CDR1 SGHTA and CDR2 FQGNSA. V dropped 2 bases and J dropped 3 bases, with 12 bases sitting between them. CDR3 amino acids: CASSLRIRGTDTQYF. In nucleotides, the CDR3 is TGTGCCAGCAGCTTAAGGATTAGGGGTACAGATACGCAGTATTTT.

The chain couples TRBV27 to TRBJ1-1; D is undetermined. This CDR3 spans 14 amino acids. Per the germline V gene, CDR1 is MNHEY and CDR2 is SMNVEV (reference sequence). Deletions cut 6 bases from V and 5 bases from J, with 16 bases between. In nucleotides, the CDR3 is TGTGCCAGCAGGGTCTATGGTAGAGGGACTGAAGCTTTCTTT. Its protein product is CASRVYGRGTEAFF.

The chain is built from TRBV15 and TRBJ1-6; perhaps TRBD1 as D (6 bases). Per the germline V gene, CDR1 is LNHNV and CDR2 is YYDKDF (reference sequence). The V end was cut by 3 bases, the J end by 9 bases, with 15 bases between. This CDR3 is built from 15 residues. CDR3 in DNA: TGTGCCACCAGCAGTGACGGACAGATGCGTTCACCCCTCCACTTT. Translating gives CATSSDGQMRSPLHF.

The chain is built from TRBV6-5 and TRBJ1-6, with TRBD1 as a possible D gene (5 bases). The germline V gene has CDR1 MNHEY and CDR2 SVGAGI. Trimming pared 7 bases from V and 7 bases from J, leaving 14 bases between. The CDR3 has 14 amino acids. CDR3 sequence (DNA): TGTGCCAGCACCTACAGGATAGGGAATTCACCCCTCCACTTT. Its protein is CASTYRIGNSPLHF.

The V call is TRBV28, the J call TRBJ2-6; 9 nucleotides agree with TRBD1. The CDR3 totals 15 residues. V was pared by 6 bases and J by 2 bases, with 2 bases of the junction left unmatched. The germline V gene encodes CDR1 MDHEN and CDR2 SYDVKM. This chain's CDR3 is CASRRQGAGANVLTF. The CDR3, as DNA: TGTGCCAGCAGGAGACAGGGGGCTGGGGCCAACGTCCTGACTTTC.

This rearrangement joins TRBV9 to TRBJ1-4; 8 bases are shared with TRBD1. V gave up 4 bases and J gave up 3 bases; unmatched junction bases: 2. Germline values: CDR1 SGDLS, CDR2 YYNGEE. This CDR3 spans 14 amino acids. Here the CDR3 reads CASSQGAANEKLFF. Here the CDR3 DNA reads TGTGCCAGCAGCCAGGGGGCAGCTAATGAAAAACTGTTTTTT. The whole variable domain, remainder taken from reference TRBV9 and TRBJ1-4, is DSGVTQTPKHLITATGQRVTLRCSPRSGDLSVYWYQQSLDQGLQFLIQYYNGEERAKGNILERFSAQQFPDLHSELNLSSLELGDSALYFCASSQGAANEKLFFGSGTQLSVL.

The chain is built from TRBV28 and TRBJ1-2; weak D call: TRBD1 (6 bases). V was shortened by 8 bases and J by 4 bases, with 20 bases between the two germline ends. Germline V gene lookup returns CDR1 MDHEN and CDR2 SYDVKM. This CDR3 is built from 15 residues. DNA for the CDR3: TGTGCCAGCCGAAATCCTACAGGGCCCGGCTATGGCTACACCTTC. Protein sequence: CASRNPTGPGYGYTF.

This clone has just one count. The chain has TRBV7-9 and TRBJ1-2, with D perhaps matching TRBD1 (5 bases). CDR1 SEHNR and CDR2 FQNEAQ come from the germline V gene (reference sequence). The CDR3 has 14 residues. The ends were cut back, 3 bases at V and 2 bases at J, with 10 bases in the middle. The chain's CDR3 is CASSFGGTNYGYTF. Written as DNA, the CDR3 is TGTGCCAGCAGCTTTGGAGGGACCAACTATGGCTACACCTTC.